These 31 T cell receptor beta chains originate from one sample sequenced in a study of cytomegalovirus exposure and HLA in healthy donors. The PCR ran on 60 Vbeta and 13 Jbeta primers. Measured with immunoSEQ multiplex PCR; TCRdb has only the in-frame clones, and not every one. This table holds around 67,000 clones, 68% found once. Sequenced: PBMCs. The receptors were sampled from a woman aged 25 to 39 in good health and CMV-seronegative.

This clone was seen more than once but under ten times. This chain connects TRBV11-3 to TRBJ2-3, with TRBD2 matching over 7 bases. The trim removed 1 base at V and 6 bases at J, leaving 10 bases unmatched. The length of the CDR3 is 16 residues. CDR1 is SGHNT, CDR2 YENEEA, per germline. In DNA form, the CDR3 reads TGTGCCAGCAGCTTAGGCTCTCGCGGGGGATCGGATACGCAGTATTTT. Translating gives CASSLGSRGGSDTQYF.

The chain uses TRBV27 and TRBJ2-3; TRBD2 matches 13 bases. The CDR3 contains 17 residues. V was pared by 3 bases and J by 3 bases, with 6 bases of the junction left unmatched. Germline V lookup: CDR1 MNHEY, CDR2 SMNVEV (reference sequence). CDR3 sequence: CASSFTSGGAGTDTQYF. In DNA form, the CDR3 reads TGTGCCAGCAGTTTCACTAGCGGGGGGGCCGGGACAGATACGCAGTATTTT.

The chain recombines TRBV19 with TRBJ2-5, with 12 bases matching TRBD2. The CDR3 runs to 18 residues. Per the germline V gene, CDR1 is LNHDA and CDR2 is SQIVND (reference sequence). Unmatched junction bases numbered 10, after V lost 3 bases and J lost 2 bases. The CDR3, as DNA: TGTGCCAGTAGTATCGCGGCTAGCGGGGGGGCAAGTCAAGAGACCCAGTACTTC. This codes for CASSIAASGGASQETQYF.

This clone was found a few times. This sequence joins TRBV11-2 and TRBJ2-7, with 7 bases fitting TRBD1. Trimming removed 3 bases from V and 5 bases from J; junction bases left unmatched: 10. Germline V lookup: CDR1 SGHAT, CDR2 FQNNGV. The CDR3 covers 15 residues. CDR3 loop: CASSFSGQYTHEQYF. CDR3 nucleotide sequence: TGTGCCAGCAGCTTTTCGGGACAGTACACCCACGAGCAGTACTTC.

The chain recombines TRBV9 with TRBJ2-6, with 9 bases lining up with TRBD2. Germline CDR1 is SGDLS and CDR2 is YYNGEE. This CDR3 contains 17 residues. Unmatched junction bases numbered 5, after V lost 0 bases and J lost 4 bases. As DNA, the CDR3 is TGTGCCAGCAGCGTAGAAGCGGGGGGCCTGGGGGCCAACGTCCTGACTTTC. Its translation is CASSVEAGGLGANVLTF.

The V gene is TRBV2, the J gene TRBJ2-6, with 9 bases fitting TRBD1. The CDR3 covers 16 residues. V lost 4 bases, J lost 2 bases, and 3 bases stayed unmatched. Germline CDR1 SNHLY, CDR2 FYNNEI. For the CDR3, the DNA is TGTGCCAGCAGTGCAACAGGGGGCGCTGGGGCCAACGTCCTGACTTTC. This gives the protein CASSATGGAGANVLTF.

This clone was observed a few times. CDR3 amino acids: CASKIRGADTQYF. The DNA of the CDR3 is TGTGCCAGCAAGATACGGGGGGCAGATACGCAGTATTTT. The V call is TRBV6-5, the J call TRBJ2-3; 7 nucleotides agree with TRBD2. CDR3 length: 13 amino acids. The V and J ends lost 7 bases and 4 bases, in that order; junction bases with no gene match: 5. Germline V lookup: CDR1 MNHEY, CDR2 SVGAGI.

The CDR3 DNA reads as TGTGCCAGCAGCTTCGGACAGCTTAACTATGGCTACACCTTC. It is translated as CASSFGQLNYGYTF. The chain is built from TRBV5-4 and TRBJ1-2, with D possibly being TRBD1 (6 bases). Trimming took off 2 bases at V and 1 base at J, with 9 bases between the two ends. This CDR3 is 14 amino acids long. Germline assignment: CDR1 SGHNT and CDR2 YYREEE (reference sequence).

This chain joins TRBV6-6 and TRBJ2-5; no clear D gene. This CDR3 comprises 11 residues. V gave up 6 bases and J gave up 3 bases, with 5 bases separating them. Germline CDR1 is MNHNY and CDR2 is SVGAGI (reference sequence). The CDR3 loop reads CASSLEETQYF. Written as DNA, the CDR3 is TGTGCCAGCAGCCTTGAAGAGACCCAGTACTTC.

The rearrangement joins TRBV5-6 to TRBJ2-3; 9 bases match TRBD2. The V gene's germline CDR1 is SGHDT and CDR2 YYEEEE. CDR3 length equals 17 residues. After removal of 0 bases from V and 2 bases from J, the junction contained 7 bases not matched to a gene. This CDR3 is CASSLEVERGATDTQYF. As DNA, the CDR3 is TGTGCCAGCAGCTTGGAGGTGGAGCGGGGGGCCACAGATACGCAGTATTTT.

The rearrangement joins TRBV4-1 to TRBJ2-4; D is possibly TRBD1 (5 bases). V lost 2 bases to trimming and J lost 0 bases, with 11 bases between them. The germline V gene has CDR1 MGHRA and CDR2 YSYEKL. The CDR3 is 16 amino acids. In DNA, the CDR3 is TGCGCCAGCAGCCAAATTCAGGGTCTAGCCAAAAACATTCAGTACTTC. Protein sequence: CASSQIQGLAKNIQYF.

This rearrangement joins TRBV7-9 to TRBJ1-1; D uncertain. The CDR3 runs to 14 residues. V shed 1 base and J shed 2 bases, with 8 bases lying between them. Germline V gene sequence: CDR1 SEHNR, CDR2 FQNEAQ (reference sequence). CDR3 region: CASSLVRGNTEAFF. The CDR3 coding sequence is TGTGCCAGCAGCTTAGTTCGGGGAAACACTGAAGCTTTCTTT.

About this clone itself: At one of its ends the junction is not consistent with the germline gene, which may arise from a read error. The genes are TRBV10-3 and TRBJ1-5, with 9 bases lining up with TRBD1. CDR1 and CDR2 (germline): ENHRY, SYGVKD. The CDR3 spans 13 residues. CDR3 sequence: CASSGTGNQPQHF. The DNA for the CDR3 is TGTGCCAGCAGTGGGACAGGGAATCAGCCCCAGCATTTT.

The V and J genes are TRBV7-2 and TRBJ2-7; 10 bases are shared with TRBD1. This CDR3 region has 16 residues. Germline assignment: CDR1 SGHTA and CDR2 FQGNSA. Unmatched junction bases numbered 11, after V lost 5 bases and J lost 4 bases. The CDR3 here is CASSPWGGQGRYEQYF. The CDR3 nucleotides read TGTGCCAGCAGCCCTTGGGGGGGACAGGGGAGGTACGAGCAGTACTTC.

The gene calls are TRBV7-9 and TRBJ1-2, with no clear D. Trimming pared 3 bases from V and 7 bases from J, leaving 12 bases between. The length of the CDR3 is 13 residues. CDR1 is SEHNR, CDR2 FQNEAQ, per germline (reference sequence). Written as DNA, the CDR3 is TGTGCCAGCAGCTTGGTGGAGGTTCCTGGCTACACCTTC. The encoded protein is CASSLVEVPGYTF.

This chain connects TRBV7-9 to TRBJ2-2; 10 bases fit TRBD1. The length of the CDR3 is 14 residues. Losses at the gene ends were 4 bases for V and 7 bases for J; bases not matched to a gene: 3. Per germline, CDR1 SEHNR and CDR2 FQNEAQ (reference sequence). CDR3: CASSSGQGIGELFF. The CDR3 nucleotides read TGTGCCAGCAGCTCGGGACAGGGGATCGGGGAGCTGTTTTTT.

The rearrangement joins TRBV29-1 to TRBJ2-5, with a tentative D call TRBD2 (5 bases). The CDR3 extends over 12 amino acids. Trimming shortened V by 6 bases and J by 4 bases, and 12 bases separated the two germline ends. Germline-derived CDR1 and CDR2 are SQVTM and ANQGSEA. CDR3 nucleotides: TGCAGCGTCTTCGACTACGGAGAGACCCAGTACTTC. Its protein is CSVFDYGETQYF.

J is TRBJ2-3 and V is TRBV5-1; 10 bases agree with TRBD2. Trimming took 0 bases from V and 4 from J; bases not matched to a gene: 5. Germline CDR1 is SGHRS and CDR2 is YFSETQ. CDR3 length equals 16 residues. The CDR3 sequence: CASSLGGLAGADTQYF. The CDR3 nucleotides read TGCGCCAGCAGCTTGGGTGGGCTAGCGGGGGCAGATACGCAGTATTTT.

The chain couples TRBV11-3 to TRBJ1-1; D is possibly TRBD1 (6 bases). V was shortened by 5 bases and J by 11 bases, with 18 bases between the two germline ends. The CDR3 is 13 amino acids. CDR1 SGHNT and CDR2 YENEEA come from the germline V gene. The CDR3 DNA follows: TGTGCCAGCAGCCCCAGACAGGCTCCTGGGGCTTTCTTT. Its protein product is CASSPRQAPGAFF.

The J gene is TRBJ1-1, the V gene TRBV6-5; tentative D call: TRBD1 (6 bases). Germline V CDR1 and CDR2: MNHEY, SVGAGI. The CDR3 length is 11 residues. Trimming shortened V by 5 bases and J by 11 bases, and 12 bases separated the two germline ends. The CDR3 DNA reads TGTGCCAGCAGTCCCAGGGGACGGGCTTTCTTT. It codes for CASSPRGRAFF.

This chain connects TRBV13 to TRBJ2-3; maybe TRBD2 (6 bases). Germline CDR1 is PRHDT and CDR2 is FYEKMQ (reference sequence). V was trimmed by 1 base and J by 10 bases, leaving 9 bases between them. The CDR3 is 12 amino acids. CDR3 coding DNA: TGTGCCAGCAGCTTAGTGGGAGGTCCGCAGTATTTT. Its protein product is CASSLVGGPQYF.

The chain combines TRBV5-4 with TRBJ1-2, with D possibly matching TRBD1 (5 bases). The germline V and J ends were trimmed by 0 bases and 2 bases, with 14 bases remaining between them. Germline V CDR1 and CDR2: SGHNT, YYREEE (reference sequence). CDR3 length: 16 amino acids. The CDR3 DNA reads TGTGCCAGCAGCTTGGGGGGCGTTCCGATGAACTATGGCTACACCTTC. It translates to CASSLGGVPMNYGYTF.

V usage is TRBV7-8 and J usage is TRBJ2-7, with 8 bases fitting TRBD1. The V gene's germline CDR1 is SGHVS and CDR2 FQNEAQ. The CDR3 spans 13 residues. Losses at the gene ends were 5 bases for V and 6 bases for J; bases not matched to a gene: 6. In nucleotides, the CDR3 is TGTGCCAGCAGCCGGACAGGGAACGGCGAGCAGTACTTC. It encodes CASSRTGNGEQYF.

In DNA, the CDR3 is TGTGCCAGCAGTTATAGACAGTCGATCTATGGCTACACCTTC. This sequence encodes CASSYRQSIYGYTF. V usage is TRBV6-6 and J usage is TRBJ1-2, with D possibly being TRBD1 (5 bases). Trimming pared 3 bases from V and 4 bases from J, leaving 12 bases between. This CDR3 contains 14 residues. Germline assignment: CDR1 MNHNY and CDR2 SVGAGI (reference sequence).

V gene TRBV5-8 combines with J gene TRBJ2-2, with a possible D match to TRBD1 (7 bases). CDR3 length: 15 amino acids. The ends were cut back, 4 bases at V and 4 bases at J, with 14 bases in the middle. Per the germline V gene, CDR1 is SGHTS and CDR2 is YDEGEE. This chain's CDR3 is CASSEGGTVTGELFF. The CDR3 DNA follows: TGTGCCAGCAGCGAAGGGGGGACAGTCACCGGGGAGCTGTTTTTT. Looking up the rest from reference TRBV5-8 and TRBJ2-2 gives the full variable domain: EAGVTQSPTHLIKTRGQQATLRCSPISGHTSVYWYQQALGLGLQFLLWYDEGEERNRGNFPPRFSGRQFPNYSSELNVNALELEDSALYLCASSEGGTVTGELFFGEGSRLTVL.

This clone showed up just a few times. The CDR3 loop is CASRGQGPSNQPQHF. In nucleotides, the CDR3 is TGTGCCAGCAGGGGACAGGGCCCTAGCAATCAGCCCCAGCATTTT. The chain recombines TRBV6-5 with TRBJ1-5; TRBD1 aligns across 9 bases. Germline V lookup: CDR1 MNHEY, CDR2 SVGAGI. The junction had 3 bases not matched to a gene; V was cut back by 6 bases and J by 0 bases. The length of the CDR3 is 15 residues.

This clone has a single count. The CDR3: CASSLGEGPGEQYF. CDR3 nucleotide sequence: TGTGCCAGCAGCCTAGGGGAGGGGCCGGGCGAGCAGTACTTC. The rearrangement uses TRBV9 and TRBJ2-7, with TRBD2 matching over 7 bases. The junction had 10 bases not matched to a gene; V was cut back by 4 bases and J by 6 bases. This CDR3 has 14 amino acids. CDR1 is SGDLS and CDR2 is YYNGEE in the germline V gene. Full variable domain (missing parts from reference TRBV9 and TRBJ2-7): DSGVTQTPKHLITATGQRVTLRCSPRSGDLSVYWYQQSLDQGLQFLIQYYNGEERAKGNILERFSAQQFPDLHSELNLSSLELGDSALYFCASSLGEGPGEQYFGPGTRLTVT.

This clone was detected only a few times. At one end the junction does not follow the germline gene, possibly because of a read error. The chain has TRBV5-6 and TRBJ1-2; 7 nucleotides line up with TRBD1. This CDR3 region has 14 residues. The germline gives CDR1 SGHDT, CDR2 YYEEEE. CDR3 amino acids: CASSSRTGYYGYTF. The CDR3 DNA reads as TGTGCCAGCAGCTCCCGGACAGGTTACTACGGCTACACCTTC.

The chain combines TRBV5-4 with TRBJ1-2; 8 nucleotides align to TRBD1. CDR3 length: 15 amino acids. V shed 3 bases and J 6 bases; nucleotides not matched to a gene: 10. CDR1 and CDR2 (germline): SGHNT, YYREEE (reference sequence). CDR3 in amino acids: CASSSRGRGRNGYTF. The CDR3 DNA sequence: TGTGCCAGCAGCTCACGGGGCAGGGGGCGTAATGGCTACACCTTC.

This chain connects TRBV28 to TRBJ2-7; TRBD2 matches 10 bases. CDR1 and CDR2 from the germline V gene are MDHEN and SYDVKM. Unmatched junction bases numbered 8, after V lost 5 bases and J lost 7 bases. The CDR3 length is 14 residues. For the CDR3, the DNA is TGTGCCAGCAGTCCGGGACTAGCGCTGCGGGAGCAGTACTTC. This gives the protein CASSPGLALREQYF.

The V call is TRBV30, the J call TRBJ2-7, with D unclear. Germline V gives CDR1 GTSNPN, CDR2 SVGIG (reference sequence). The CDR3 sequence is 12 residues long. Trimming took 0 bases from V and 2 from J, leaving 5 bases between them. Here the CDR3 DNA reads TGTGCCTGGAGTGTCTTTCCCTACGAGCAGTACTTC. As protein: CAWSVFPYEQYF.